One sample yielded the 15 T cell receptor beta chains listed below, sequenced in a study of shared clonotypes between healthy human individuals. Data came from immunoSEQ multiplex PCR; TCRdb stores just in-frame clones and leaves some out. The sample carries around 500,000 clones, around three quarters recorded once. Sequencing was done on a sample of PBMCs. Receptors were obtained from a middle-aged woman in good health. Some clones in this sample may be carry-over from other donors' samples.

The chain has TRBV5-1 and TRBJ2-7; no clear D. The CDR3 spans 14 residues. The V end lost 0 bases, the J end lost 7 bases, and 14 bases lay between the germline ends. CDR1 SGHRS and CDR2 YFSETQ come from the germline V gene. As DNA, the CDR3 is TGCGCCAGCAGCTTGGCCGGGTTAGGGTGGGAGCAGTACTTC. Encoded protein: CASSLAGLGWEQYF.

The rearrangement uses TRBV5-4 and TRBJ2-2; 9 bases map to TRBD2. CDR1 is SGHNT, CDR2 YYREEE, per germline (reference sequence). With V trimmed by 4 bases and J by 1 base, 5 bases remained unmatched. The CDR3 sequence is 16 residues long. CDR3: CASSQRTSENTGELFF. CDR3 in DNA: TGTGCCAGCAGCCAACGGACTAGCGAGAACACCGGGGAGCTGTTTTTT.

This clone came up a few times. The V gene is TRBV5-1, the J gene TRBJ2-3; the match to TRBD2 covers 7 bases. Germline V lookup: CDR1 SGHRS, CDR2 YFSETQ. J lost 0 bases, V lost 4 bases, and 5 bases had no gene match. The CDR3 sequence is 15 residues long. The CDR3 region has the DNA TGCGCCAGCAGCGGGAGGGGTTTTAGCACAGATACGCAGTATTTT. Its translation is CASSGRGFSTDTQYF.

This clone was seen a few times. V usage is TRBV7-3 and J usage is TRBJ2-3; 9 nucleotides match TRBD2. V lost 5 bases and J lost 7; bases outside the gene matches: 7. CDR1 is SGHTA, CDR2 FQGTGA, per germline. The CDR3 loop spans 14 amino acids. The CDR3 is CASSQGLASHTQYF. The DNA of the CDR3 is TGTGCCAGCAGCCAGGGACTAGCTAGCCATACGCAGTATTTT.

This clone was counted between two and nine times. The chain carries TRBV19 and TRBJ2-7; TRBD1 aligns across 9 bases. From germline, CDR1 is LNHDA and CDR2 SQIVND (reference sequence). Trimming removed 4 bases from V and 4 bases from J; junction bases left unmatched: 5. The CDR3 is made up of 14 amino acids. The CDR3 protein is CASSTQGAGYEQYF. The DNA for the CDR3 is TGTGCCAGTAGTACACAGGGGGCCGGGTACGAGCAGTACTTC.

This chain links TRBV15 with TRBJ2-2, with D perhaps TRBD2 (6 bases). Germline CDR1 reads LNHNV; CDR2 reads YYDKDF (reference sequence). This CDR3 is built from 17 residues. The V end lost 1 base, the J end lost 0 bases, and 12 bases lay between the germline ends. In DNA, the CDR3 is TGTGCCACCAGCAGAGGACTTAGCGGTGCGAACACCGGGGAGCTGTTTTTT. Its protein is CATSRGLSGANTGELFF.

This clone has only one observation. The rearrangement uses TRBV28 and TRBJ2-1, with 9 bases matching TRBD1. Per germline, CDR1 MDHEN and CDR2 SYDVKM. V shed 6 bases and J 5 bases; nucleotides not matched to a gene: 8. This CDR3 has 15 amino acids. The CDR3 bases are TGTGCCAGCAGCACCCCGGGACAGGGAAACAATGAGCAGTTCTTC. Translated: CASSTPGQGNNEQFF.

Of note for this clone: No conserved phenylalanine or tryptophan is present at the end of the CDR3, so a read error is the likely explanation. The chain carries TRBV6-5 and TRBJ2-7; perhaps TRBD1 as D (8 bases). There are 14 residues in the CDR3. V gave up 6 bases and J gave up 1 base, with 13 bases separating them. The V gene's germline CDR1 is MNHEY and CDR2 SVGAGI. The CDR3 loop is CASRGGTGSYEQYL. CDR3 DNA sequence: TGTGCCAGCAGGGGGGGGACAGGATCCTACGAGCAGTACTTA.

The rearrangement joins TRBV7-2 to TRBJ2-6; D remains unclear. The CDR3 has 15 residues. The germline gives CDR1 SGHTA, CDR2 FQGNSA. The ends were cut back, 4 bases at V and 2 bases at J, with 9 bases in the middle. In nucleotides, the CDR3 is TGTGCCAGCAGCTACACACGCACTGGGGCCAACGTCCTGACTTTC. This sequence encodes CASSYTRTGANVLTF.

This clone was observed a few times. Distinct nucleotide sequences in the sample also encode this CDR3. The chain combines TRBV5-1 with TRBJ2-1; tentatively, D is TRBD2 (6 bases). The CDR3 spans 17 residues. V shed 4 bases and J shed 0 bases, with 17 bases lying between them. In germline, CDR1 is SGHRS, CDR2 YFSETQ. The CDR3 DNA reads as TGCGCCAGCAGCCCCGAGGCCTCCGGGAGCTCCTACAATGAGCAGTTCTTC. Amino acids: CASSPEASGSSYNEQFF.

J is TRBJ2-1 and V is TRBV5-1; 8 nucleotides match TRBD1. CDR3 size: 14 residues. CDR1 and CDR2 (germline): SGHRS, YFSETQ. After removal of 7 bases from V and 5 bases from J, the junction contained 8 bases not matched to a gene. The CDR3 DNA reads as TGCGCCAGCGAGCCGGGACAGGTTGACAATGAGCAGTTCTTC. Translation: CASEPGQVDNEQFF.

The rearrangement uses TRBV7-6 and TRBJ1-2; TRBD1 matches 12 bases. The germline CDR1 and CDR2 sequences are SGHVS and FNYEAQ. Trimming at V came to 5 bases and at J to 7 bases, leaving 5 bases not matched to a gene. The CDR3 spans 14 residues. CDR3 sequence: CASSPGTGGGGYTF. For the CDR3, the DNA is TGTGCCAGCAGCCCCGGGACAGGGGGCGGTGGCTACACCTTC.

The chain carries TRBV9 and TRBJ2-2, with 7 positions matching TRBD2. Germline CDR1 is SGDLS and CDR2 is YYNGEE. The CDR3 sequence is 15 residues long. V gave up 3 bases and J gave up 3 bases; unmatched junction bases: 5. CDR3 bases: TGTGCCAGCAGCGAACGGGACTATCACACCGGGGAGCTGTTTTTT. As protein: CASSERDYHTGELFF. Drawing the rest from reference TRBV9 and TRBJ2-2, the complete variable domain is DSGVTQTPKHLITATGQRVTLRCSPRSGDLSVYWYQQSLDQGLQFLIQYYNGEERAKGNILERFSAQQFPDLHSELNLSSLELGDSALYFCASSERDYHTGELFFGEGSRLTVL.

CDR3 region: CASSQTGGKAVGAFF. The CDR3 DNA reads TGTGCCAGCAGCCAAACAGGGGGGAAGGCAGTGGGAGCTTTCTTT. V and J are TRBV28 and TRBJ1-1; 8 bases fit TRBD1. The ends lost 6 bases at V and 10 bases at J; junction bases unmatched: 16. The CDR3 extends over 15 amino acids. Germline CDR1 is MDHEN and CDR2 is SYDVKM.

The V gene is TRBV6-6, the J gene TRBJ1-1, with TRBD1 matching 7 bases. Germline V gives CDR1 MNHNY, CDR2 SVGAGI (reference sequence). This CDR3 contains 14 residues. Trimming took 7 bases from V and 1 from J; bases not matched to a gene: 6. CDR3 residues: CASTQGGPNTEAFF. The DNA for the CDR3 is TGTGCCAGCACCCAGGGGGGCCCGAACACTGAAGCTTTCTTT.